This record concerns one T cell receptor (beta chain) sequence. Its specificity is unknown. This sample stems from a study of cytomegalovirus exposure and HLA in healthy donors. Overall study results and limits: Earlier results showed most TCR beta V segments being productive about 87% or about 30% of the time. A later analysis linked a missense DCLRE1C variant to TCR beta V- and J-gene trimming. A later analysis reported that several of the most significant clusters appeared to be linked to common viral pathogens, among them Epstein-Barr virus.

PCR was performed using 60 Vbeta and 13 Jbeta primers. Sequenced by immunoSEQ multiplex PCR; TCRdb stores in-frame clones only, minus some. The sample gives 120,000 or so clones, about 71% of which show up once; more than 2.5% is in the top ten. CDR3 length equals 13 residues. Germline-derived CDR1 and CDR2 are GTSNPN and SVGIG (reference sequence). Trimming shortened V by 1 base and J by 2 bases, and 6 bases separated the two germline ends. The sequenced sample consisted of PBMCs. The chain combines TRBV30 with TRBJ1-3; TRBD1 might be the D (5 bases). This clonotype was sampled from a woman in her fifties or sixties in good health and CMV-seronegative. In nucleotides, the CDR3 is TGTGCCTGGAGTGCGGGGGCTGGAAACACCATATATTTT. Translation gives CAWSAGAGNTIYF.